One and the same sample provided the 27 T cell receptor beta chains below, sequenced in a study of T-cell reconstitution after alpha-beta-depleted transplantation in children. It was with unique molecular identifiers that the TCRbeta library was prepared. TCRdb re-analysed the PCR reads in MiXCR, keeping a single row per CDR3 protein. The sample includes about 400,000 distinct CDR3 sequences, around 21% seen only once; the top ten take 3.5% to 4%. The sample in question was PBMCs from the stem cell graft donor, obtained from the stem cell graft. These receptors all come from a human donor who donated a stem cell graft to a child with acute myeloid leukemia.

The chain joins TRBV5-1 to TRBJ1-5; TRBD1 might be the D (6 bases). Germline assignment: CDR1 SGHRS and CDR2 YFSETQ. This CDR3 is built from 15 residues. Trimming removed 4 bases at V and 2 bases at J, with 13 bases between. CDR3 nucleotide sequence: TGCGCCAGCAGCCTTGAGGACAGCCGCAATCAGCCCCAGCATTTT. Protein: CASSLEDSRNQPQHF.

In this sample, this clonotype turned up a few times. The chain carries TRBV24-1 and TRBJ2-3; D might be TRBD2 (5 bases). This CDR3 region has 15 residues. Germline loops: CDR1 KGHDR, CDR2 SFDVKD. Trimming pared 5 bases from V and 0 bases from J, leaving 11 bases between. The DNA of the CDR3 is TGTGCCACCAGTGCTAGCTGGCCTAGCACAGATACGCAGTATTTT. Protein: CATSASWPSTDTQYF.

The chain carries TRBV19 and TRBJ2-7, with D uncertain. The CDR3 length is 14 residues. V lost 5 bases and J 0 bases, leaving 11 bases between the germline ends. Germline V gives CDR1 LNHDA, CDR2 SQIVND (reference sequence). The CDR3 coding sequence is TGTGCCAGTAGTTCCGAGTGGTCCTCCTACGAGCAGTACTTC. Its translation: CASSSEWSSYEQYF.

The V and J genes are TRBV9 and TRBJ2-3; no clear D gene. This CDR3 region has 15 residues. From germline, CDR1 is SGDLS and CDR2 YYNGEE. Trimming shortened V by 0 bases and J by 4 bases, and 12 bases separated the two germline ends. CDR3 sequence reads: CASSVGVAGSDTQYF. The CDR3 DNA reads TGTGCCAGCAGCGTAGGGGTGGCAGGTTCAGATACGCAGTATTTT. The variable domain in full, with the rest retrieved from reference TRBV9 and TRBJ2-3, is DSGVTQTPKHLITATGQRVTLRCSPRSGDLSVYWYQQSLDQGLQFLIQYYNGEERAKGNILERFSAQQFPDLHSELNLSSLELGDSALYFCASSVGVAGSDTQYFGPGTRLTVL.

This chain's CDR3 is CASRNWTHGAYEQYF. The CDR3 region has the DNA TGCGCCAGCCGCAACTGGACTCACGGGGCGTACGAGCAGTACTTC. The rearrangement joins TRBV4-1 to TRBJ2-7; either TRBD1 or TRBD2 may supply D (5 bases each). The CDR3 contains 15 residues. Trimming shortened V by 8 bases and J by 4 bases, and 21 bases separated the two germline ends. Germline V gives CDR1 MGHRA, CDR2 YSYEKL.

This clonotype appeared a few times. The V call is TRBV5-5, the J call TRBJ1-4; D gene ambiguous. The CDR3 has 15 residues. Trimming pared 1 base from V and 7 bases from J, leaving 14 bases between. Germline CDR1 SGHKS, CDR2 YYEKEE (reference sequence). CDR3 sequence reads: CASSLYGPGGEKLFF. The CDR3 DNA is TGTGCCAGCAGCTTGTACGGACCGGGCGGTGAAAAACTGTTTTTT.

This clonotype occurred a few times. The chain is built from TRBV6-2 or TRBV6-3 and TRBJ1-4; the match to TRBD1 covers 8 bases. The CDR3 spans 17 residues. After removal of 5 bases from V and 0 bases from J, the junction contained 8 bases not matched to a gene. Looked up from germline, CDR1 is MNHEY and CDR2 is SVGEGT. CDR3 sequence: CASSPRDRFATNEKLFF. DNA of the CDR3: TGTGCCAGCAGTCCTCGGGACAGGTTTGCAACTAATGAAAAACTGTTTTTT.

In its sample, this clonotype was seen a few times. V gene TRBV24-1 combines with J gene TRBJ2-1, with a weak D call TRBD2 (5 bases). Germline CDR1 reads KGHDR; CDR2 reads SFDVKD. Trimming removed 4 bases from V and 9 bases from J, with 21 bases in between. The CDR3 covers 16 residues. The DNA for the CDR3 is TGTGCCACCAGTGACCTCGGAGGAGGTTTCGTGGGTGAGCAGTTCTTC. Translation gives CATSDLGGGFVGEQFF.

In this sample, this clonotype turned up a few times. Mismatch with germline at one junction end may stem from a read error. CDR3 nucleotides: TGTGCTAGCAGTCGCTCGAGCTCCTACAATGAGCAGTTCTTC. The encoded protein is CASSRSSSYNEQFF. The V and J genes are TRBV7-7 and TRBJ2-1; D gene uncertain. CDR1 SSHAT and CDR2 FNYEAQ come from the germline V gene (reference sequence). The CDR3 covers 14 residues.

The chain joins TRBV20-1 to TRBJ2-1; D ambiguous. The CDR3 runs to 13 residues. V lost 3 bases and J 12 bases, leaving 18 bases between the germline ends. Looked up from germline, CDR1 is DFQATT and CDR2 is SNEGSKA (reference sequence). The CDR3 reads CSASGRTRWRQFF. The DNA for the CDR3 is TGCAGTGCTAGTGGAAGGACCCGCTGGCGGCAGTTCTTC.

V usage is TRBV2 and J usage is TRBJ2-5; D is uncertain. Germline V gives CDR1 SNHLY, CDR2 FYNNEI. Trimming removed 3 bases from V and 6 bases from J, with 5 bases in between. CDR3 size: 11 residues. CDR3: CASSERQTQYF. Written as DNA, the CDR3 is TGTGCCAGCAGTGAGCGTCAGACCCAGTACTTC.

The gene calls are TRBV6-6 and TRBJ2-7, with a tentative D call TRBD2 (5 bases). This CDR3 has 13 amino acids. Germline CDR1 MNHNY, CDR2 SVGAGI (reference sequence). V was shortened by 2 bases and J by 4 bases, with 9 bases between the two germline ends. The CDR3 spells CASSYNPGYEQYF. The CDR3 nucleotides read TGTGCCAGCAGTTACAATCCGGGGTACGAGCAGTACTTC.

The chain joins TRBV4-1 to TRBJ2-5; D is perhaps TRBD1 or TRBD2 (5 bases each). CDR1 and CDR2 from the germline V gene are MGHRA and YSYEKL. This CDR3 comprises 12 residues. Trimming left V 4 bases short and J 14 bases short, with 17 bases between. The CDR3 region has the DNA TGCGCCAGCAGCCCAGAAGAGGGGAAAAATTACTTC. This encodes CASSPEEGKNYF.

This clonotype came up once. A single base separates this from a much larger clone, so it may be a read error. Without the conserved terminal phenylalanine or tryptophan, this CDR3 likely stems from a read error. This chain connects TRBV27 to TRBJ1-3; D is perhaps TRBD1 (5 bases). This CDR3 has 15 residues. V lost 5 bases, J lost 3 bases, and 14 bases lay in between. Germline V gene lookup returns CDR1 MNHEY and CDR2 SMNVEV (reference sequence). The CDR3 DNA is TGTGCCAGCAGTGTGGCCGGGACGTTTGGAAACACCATATATTGT. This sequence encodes CASSVAGTFGNTIYC.

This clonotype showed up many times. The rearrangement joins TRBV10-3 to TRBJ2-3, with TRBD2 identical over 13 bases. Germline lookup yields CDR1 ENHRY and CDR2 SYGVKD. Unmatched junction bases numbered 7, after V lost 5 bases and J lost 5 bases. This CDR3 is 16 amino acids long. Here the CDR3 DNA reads TGTGCCATCAGTCCCAGGACTAGCGGGAGTGGAGATACGCAGTATTTT. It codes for CAISPRTSGSGDTQYF.

The CDR3 DNA reads TGTGCCAGCAGAGGGATGGTCGGGAGATCTAACGAGCAGTACTTC. This encodes CASRGMVGRSNEQYF. The chain combines TRBV2 with TRBJ2-7; D might be TRBD2 (6 bases). The V end lost 6 bases, the J end lost 5 bases, and 20 bases lay between the germline ends. The CDR3 consists of 15 residues. Germline-derived CDR1 and CDR2 are SNHLY and FYNNEI.

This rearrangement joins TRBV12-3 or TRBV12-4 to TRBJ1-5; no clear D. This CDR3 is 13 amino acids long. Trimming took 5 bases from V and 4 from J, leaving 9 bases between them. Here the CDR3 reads CASSPRENQPQHF. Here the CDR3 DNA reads TGTGCCAGCAGTCCAAGGGAAAATCAGCCCCAGCATTTT.

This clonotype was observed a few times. CDR3 DNA sequence: TGTGCCAGCAGTTTATACCCCCCGGGGTTAAGCTCCTACAATGAGCAGTTCTTC. Translation gives CASSLYPPGLSSYNEQFF. This chain connects TRBV27 to TRBJ2-1; D may be TRBD2 (5 bases). V lost 1 base and J lost 0, with 16 bases in between. This CDR3 region has 18 residues. In germline, CDR1 is MNHEY, CDR2 SMNVEV (reference sequence).

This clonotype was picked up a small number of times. The CDR3 is CATLVASHTEAFF. The CDR3 nucleotides read TGTGCCACCCTTGTCGCATCCCACACTGAAGCTTTCTTT. The chain recombines TRBV12-3 or TRBV12-4 with TRBJ1-1; D is unclear. This CDR3 has 13 residues. V shed 10 bases and J shed 3 bases, with 15 bases lying between them.

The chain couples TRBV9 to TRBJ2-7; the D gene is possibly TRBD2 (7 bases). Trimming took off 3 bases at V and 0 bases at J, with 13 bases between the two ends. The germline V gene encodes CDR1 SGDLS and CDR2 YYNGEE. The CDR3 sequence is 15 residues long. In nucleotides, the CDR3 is TGTGCCAGCAGCGCAGCGGGACACCTCTCCTACGAGCAGTACTTC. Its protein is CASSAAGHLSYEQYF.

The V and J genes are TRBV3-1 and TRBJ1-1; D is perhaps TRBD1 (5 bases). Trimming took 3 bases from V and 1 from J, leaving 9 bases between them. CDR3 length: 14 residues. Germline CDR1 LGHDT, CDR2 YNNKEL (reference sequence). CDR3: CASSHNTGNTEAFF. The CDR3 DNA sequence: TGTGCCAGCAGCCATAACACAGGGAACACTGAAGCTTTCTTT.

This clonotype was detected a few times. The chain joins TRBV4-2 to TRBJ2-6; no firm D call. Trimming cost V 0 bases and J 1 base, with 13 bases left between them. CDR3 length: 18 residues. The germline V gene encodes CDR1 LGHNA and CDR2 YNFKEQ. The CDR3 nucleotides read TGTGCCAGCAGCCAAGAGGTCCGCAAGCCGTCTGGGGCCAACGTCCTGACTTTC. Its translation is CASSQEVRKPSGANVLTF.

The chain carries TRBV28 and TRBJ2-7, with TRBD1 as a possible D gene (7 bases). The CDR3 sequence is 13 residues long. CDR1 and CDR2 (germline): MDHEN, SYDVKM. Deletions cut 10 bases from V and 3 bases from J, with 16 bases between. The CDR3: CATVRRGLYEQYF. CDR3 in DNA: TGTGCCACCGTCCGGAGGGGGCTCTACGAGCAGTACTTC.

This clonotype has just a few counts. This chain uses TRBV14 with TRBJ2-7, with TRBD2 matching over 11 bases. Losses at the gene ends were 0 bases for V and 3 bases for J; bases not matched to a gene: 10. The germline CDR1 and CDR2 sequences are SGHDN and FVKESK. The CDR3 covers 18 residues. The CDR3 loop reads CASSQDPKIAGGCYEQYF. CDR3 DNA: TGTGCCAGCAGCCAAGATCCAAAAATAGCGGGAGGGTGCTACGAGCAGTACTTC.

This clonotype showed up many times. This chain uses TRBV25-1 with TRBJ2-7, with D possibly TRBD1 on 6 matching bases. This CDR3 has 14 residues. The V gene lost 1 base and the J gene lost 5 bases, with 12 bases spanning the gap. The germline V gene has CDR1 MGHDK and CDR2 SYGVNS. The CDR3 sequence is CASSESQGPDEQYF. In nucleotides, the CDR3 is TGTGCCAGCAGTGAATCACAGGGCCCCGACGAGCAGTACTTC.

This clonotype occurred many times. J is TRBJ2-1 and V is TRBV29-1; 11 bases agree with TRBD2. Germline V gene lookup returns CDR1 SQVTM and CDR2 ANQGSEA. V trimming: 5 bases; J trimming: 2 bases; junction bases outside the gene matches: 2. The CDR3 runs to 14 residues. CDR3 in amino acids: CSVPLAGAYNEQFF. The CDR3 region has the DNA TGCAGCGTTCCACTAGCGGGGGCCTACAATGAGCAGTTCTTC.

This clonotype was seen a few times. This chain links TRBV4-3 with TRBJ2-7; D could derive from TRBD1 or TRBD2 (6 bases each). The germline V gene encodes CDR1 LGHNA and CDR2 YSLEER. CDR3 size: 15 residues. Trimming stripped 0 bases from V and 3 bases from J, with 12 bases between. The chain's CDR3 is CASSQERDTYYEQYF. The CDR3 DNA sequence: TGCGCCAGCAGCCAAGAGCGGGACACTTACTACGAGCAGTACTTC.